This T cell receptor beta chain was obtained from a study of beta chain features in type 1 diabetes. This CDR3 is 14 amino acids long. V was shortened by 0 bases and J by 6 bases, with 12 bases between the two germline ends. Germline-derived CDR1 and CDR2 are SGHRS and YFSETQ. The entirety of the isolated RNA underwent reverse transcription, so expressed TCRB transcripts were sequenced. Data came from immunoSEQ multiplex PCR; TCRdb stores just in-frame clones and leaves some out. The sample contains 200,000 to 300,000 clones, roughly 20% of which appear only once. Study-wide results and limits: TCRB repertoires of naive, central memory and Treg cells appeared more similar among patients than among healthy donors. Fewer junction insertions and more nucleotide deletions appeared in type 1 diabetes patients. Whether HLA type influences TCRB rearrangement remained unresolved here. Across all four CD4+ subsets, people with type 1 diabetes showed modestly shorter TCRB CDR3s.

In this sample, this clone turned up a few times. Its antigen is still unknown. The V and J genes are TRBV5-1 and TRBJ1-1; perhaps TRBD1 as D (5 bases). Sequenced: naive CD4+ T cells from blood. This TCR derives from a woman aged 40 to 49 with type 1 diabetes. CDR3 DNA sequence: TGCGCCAGCAGCTTGGTCGGGGGGAGCGCTGAAGCTTTCTTT. Its protein is CASSLVGGSAEAFF.